The 25 T cell receptor beta chains listed next were all sequenced from one sample in a study of blood T cell repertoires in COVID-19. TCRdb keeps only in-frame clones here, not all; method: immunoSEQ multiplex PCR. Among 180,000 or so clones listed, approximately 85% were seen once. The sequencing input was peripheral blood. These receptors all come from a woman aged 55-70 years with acute or convalescent COVID-19.

The chain couples TRBV2 to TRBJ2-1; 9 nucleotides match TRBD2. Germline CDR1 reads SNHLY; CDR2 reads FYNNEI. The CDR3 is made up of 15 amino acids. Unmatched junction bases numbered 8, after V lost 3 bases and J lost 8 bases. CDR3 protein: CASSDRASGAYEQFF. The CDR3 region has the DNA TGTGCCAGCAGTGACCGCGCTAGCGGGGCATATGAGCAGTTCTTC.

This clone is a singleton in its sample. The rearrangement joins TRBV15 to TRBJ1-1, with D possibly TRBD1 on 5 matching bases. This CDR3 has 14 amino acids. Germline V gives CDR1 LNHNV, CDR2 YYDKDF (reference sequence). V dropped 7 bases and J dropped 0 bases, with 12 bases sitting between them. The CDR3 region is CATTPGGMNTEAFF. The CDR3 nucleotides read TGTGCCACCACCCCTGGGGGGATGAACACTGAAGCTTTCTTT.

V gene TRBV29-1 combines with J gene TRBJ2-1; D perhaps matches TRBD2 (6 bases). The CDR3 runs to 15 residues. Trimming removed 8 bases at V and 1 base at J, with 18 bases between. Germline V CDR1 and CDR2: SQVTM, ANQGSEA. CDR3 in amino acids: CSSAGSPGSYNEQFF. CDR3 DNA: TGCAGCTCTGCGGGGTCCCCCGGGTCCTACAATGAGCAGTTCTTC.

The V call is TRBV21-1, the J call TRBJ1-5; the DNA was not compared with TRBD1, the D call given in the table. TRBV21-1 is an annotated pseudogene. CDR3 length: 18 amino acids. CDR3 in amino acids: CASSKQAHPGQHNQPQHF. The DNA for the CDR3 is TGTGCCAGCAGCAAACAAGCTCACCCGGGACAGCACAATCAGCCCCAGCATTTT.

This chain connects TRBV5-1 to TRBJ1-5; D is possibly TRBD1 (6 bases). The V gene lost 0 bases and the J gene lost 8 bases, with 9 bases spanning the gap. The CDR3 is made up of 13 amino acids. Germline-derived CDR1 and CDR2 are SGHRS and YFSETQ. CDR3 bases: TGCGCCAGCAGCTTGGAACAGGGTAAGCCCCAGCATTTT. It yields the protein CASSLEQGKPQHF.

In this sample, this clone turned up once. The gene calls are TRBV27 and TRBJ2-7, with D maybe TRBD2 (7 bases). With 8 bases removed from V and 1 base from J, the gap between germline ends came to 15 bases. From germline, CDR1 is MNHEY and CDR2 SMNVEV (reference sequence). The length of the CDR3 is 14 residues. The CDR3 loop reads CASSSSGTSYEQYV. The CDR3, as DNA: TGTGCCAGCTCCTCCAGCGGGACATCCTACGAGCAGTACGTC.

This chain uses TRBV9 with TRBJ2-1, with 14 bases lining up with TRBD2. Germline CDR1 is SGDLS and CDR2 is YYNGEE. The CDR3 sequence is 16 residues long. V gave up 0 bases and J gave up 7 bases; unmatched junction bases: 3. The CDR3 loop is CASSVAGLAGVNEQFF. The CDR3 nucleotides read TGTGCCAGCAGCGTAGCGGGACTAGCGGGAGTTAATGAGCAGTTCTTC.

The V call is TRBV19, the J call TRBJ1-6; 7 bases are a match to TRBD1. Germline values: CDR1 LNHDA, CDR2 SQIVND (reference sequence). The CDR3 is 17 amino acids. With 3 bases clipped from V and 8 bases from J, the junction kept 13 bases outside the gene matches. CDR3 in DNA: TGTGCCAGTAGTATTAGAGCTCCGGGACAGACCGATTCACCCCTCCACTTT. It specifies CASSIRAPGQTDSPLHF.

The chain combines TRBV7-8 with TRBJ2-5; D might be TRBD1 (5 bases). Trimming stripped 1 base from V and 1 base from J, with 7 bases between. This CDR3 is 14 amino acids long. CDR1 and CDR2 (germline): SGHVS, FQNEAQ. CDR3 residues: CASSLGQSQETQYF. CDR3 nucleotide sequence: TGTGCCAGCAGCTTAGGACAGAGCCAAGAGACCCAGTACTTC.

J is TRBJ1-2 and V is TRBV2; no clear D. Germline lookup yields CDR1 SNHLY and CDR2 FYNNEI. V was shortened by 3 bases and J by 4 bases, with 9 bases between the two germline ends. The CDR3 loop spans 13 amino acids. The CDR3 sequence is CASSDQNLYGYTF. DNA of the CDR3: TGTGCCAGCAGTGACCAGAATCTCTATGGCTACACCTTC.

The rearrangement uses TRBV9 and TRBJ2-1; possible D gene TRBD1, 6 bases. Germline assignment: CDR1 SGDLS and CDR2 YYNGEE. V shed 4 bases and J shed 2 bases, with 13 bases lying between them. The CDR3 is made up of 15 amino acids. The CDR3 sequence: CASSIGTSAYNEQFF. The CDR3 nucleotides read TGTGCCAGCAGCATCGGGACATCGGCCTACAATGAGCAGTTCTTC.

The chain has TRBV2 and TRBJ1-3; possible D gene TRBD1, 6 bases. The CDR3 totals 19 residues. Trimming pared 5 bases from V and 4 bases from J, leaving 27 bases between. Per the germline V gene, CDR1 is SNHLY and CDR2 is FYNNEI. CDR3 nucleotides: TGTGCCAGCAGTAGGGACAAAACGCGGGTGGGAGTTGGAGGAAACACCATATATTTT. Protein sequence: CASSRDKTRVGVGGNTIYF.

The chain has TRBV7-9 and TRBJ2-3, with 16 bases fitting TRBD2. Germline CDR1 is SEHNR and CDR2 is FQNEAQ (reference sequence). This CDR3 has 18 amino acids. The J segment lost 5 bases and the V segment lost 5 bases, leaving 10 bases of the junction unmatched. The CDR3 protein is CASSRGTSGRAGEDTQYF. As DNA, the CDR3 is TGTGCCAGCAGCCGAGGGACTAGCGGGAGGGCCGGGGAAGATACGCAGTATTTT.

In nucleotides, the CDR3 is TGTGCCAGCAGCGTAGATTTTGAAGAGGGAAGGGAGCTGTTTTTT. Protein product: CASSVDFEEGRELFF. The chain carries TRBV9 and TRBJ2-2; tentative D call: TRBD2 (5 bases). Germline V gene lookup returns CDR1 SGDLS and CDR2 YYNGEE. The CDR3 loop spans 15 amino acids. Deletions cut 0 bases from V and 9 bases from J, with 15 bases between.

In its sample, this clone was seen once. The rearrangement uses TRBV9 and TRBJ2-1, with 9 nucleotides matching TRBD1. This CDR3 contains 14 residues. Germline V lookup: CDR1 SGDLS, CDR2 YYNGEE. The ends lost 2 bases at V and 6 bases at J; junction bases unmatched: 3. CDR3: CASSVGTGTNEQFF. Here the CDR3 DNA reads TGTGCCAGCAGCGTCGGGACAGGGACCAATGAGCAGTTCTTC.

The chain links TRBV25-1 to TRBJ2-1; TRBD2 agrees at 10 bases. The CDR3 has 15 residues. Germline loops: CDR1 MGHDK, CDR2 SYGVNS. After removal of 4 bases from V and 2 bases from J, the junction contained 2 bases not matched to a gene. The CDR3 region is CASSGGLAAYNEQFF. The CDR3 coding sequence is TGTGCCAGCAGTGGAGGACTAGCGGCCTACAATGAGCAGTTCTTC.

The chain links TRBV2 to TRBJ1-2; no reliable D call. V lost 6 bases and J lost 4, with 18 bases in between. CDR1 and CDR2 (germline): SNHLY, FYNNEI. The CDR3 runs 15 residues. Written as DNA, the CDR3 is TGTGCCAGCAGACAAACAGCGGGCCGGAGCTATGGCTACACCTTC. This codes for CASRQTAGRSYGYTF.

The CDR3 DNA is TGTGCCAGCAGCTTAGCGGGGGGCGCGGGAGTGGCCAATGAGCAGTTCTTC. It specifies CASSLAGGAGVANEQFF. The rearrangement links TRBV5-4 to TRBJ2-1; TRBD2 agrees at 9 bases. J gave up 6 bases and V 2 bases, and 12 bases lay outside the gene matches. CDR1 is SGHNT, CDR2 YYREEE, per germline (reference sequence). The CDR3 length is 17 residues.

The V and J genes are TRBV5-5 and TRBJ1-1; a weak D match, TRBD1 (5 bases). Germline CDR1 SGHKS, CDR2 YYEKEE (reference sequence). Trimming took off 4 bases at V and 2 bases at J, with 18 bases between the two ends. This CDR3 has 16 amino acids. In DNA form, the CDR3 reads TGTGCCAGCAGCCCTTATGGCCAGGGTTATAACACTGAAGCTTTCTTT. It is translated as CASSPYGQGYNTEAFF.

In this sample, this clone turned up a few times. A much larger clone lies a single base off, so this may be a read error. This chain's CDR3 is CASSFSGRTTGELFF. The CDR3 nucleotides are TGTGCCAGCAGCTTTAGCGGGAGGACCACCGGGGAGCTGTTTTTT. This chain joins TRBV5-4 and TRBJ2-2; 10 positions match TRBD2. Germline CDR1 SGHNT, CDR2 YYREEE (reference sequence). This CDR3 contains 15 residues. J gave up 4 bases and V 2 bases, and 2 bases lay outside the gene matches.

This chain connects TRBV19 to TRBJ2-1; 12 nucleotides align to TRBD2. This CDR3 is built from 13 residues. V lost 7 bases and J lost 8; bases outside the gene matches: 3. Per the germline V gene, CDR1 is LNHDA and CDR2 is SQIVND (reference sequence). The CDR3 nucleotides read TGTGCCAGTACACGGACTAGCGGGGATGAGCAGTTCTTC. It yields the protein CASTRTSGDEQFF.

This clone has only one observation. V and J are TRBV6-5 and TRBJ2-1; TRBD2 agrees at 14 bases. The germline V gene encodes CDR1 MNHEY and CDR2 SVGAGI. This CDR3 has 15 amino acids. The V and J ends lost 6 bases and 6 bases, in that order; junction bases with no gene match: 4. CDR3 sequence reads: CASRGLAGVSNEQFF. For the CDR3, the DNA is TGTGCCAGCAGGGGACTAGCGGGAGTATCCAATGAGCAGTTCTTC.

The chain employs TRBV4-1 and TRBJ2-3, with D possibly being TRBD2 (5 bases). The V end was cut by 2 bases, the J end by 3 bases, with 6 bases between. This CDR3 contains 13 residues. CDR1 and CDR2 from the germline V gene are MGHRA and YSYEKL. CDR3: CASSQIATDTQYF. The CDR3 nucleotides are TGCGCCAGCAGCCAAATAGCGACAGATACGCAGTATTTT.

This rearrangement joins TRBV28 to TRBJ2-7, with D maybe TRBD1 (5 bases). The CDR3 is 14 residues long. V shed 2 bases and J shed 0 bases, with 8 bases lying between them. Germline V lookup: CDR1 MDHEN, CDR2 SYDVKM. CDR3 DNA sequence: TGTGCCAGCAGTTTACCCGACAGCTCCTACGAGCAGTACTTC. As protein: CASSLPDSSYEQYF.

The chain joins TRBV10-3 to TRBJ2-1; 13 bases fit TRBD2. CDR1 ENHRY and CDR2 SYGVKD come from the germline V gene. Trimming took 0 bases from V and 7 from J; bases not matched to a gene: 9. The CDR3 runs to 18 residues. The CDR3 reads CAISESPGLAGPGNEQFF. DNA of the CDR3: TGTGCCATCAGTGAGTCACCGGGACTAGCGGGACCGGGGAATGAGCAGTTCTTC.